This T cell receptor (beta chain) is drawn from a study of T cells in localized non-small cell lung cancer. The study's findings and limits: A single tumor region was sequenced, leaving heterogeneity possible. Among the tissues sampled, uninvolved adjacent lung had the highest T cell clonality, above tumor. Turning up in adjacent lung were a median roughly 59 of the top 100 tumor clones.

Germline CDR1 and CDR2: LNHDA and SQIVND (reference sequence). Trimming pared 3 bases from V and 1 base from J, leaving 10 bases between. The CDR3 spans 15 residues. Worth noting for this clone: The antigen remains unidentified.

Only in-frame clones appear in the TCRdb table, and some are missing; sequencing was by immunoSEQ multiplex PCR. The sample holds 2,200 or so clones; 22% are singletons and the top ten take 15% to 20%. The receptor's source is a man aged 35-75 years with stage II lung adenocarcinoma. The gene calls are TRBV19 and TRBJ1-5; D is possibly TRBD1 (6 bases). The material sequenced was lung tumor tissue, taken before any cancer treatment. The CDR3 loop is CASSINRVSNQPQHF. CDR3 nucleotides: TGTGCCAGTAGTATCAACAGGGTAAGCAATCAGCCCCAGCATTTT.